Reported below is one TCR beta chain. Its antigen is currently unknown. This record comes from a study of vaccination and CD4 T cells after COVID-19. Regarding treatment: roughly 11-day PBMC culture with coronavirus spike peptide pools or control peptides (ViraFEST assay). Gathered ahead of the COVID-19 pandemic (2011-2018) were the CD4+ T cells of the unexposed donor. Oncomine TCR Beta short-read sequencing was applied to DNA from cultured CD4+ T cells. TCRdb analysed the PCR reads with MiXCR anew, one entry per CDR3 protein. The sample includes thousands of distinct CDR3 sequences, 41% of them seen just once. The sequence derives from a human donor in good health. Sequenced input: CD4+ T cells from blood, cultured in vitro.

The CDR3 reads CASSYDRKNTEAFF. CDR3 nucleotides: TGTGCCAGCAGTTACGATAGGAAGAACACTGAAGCTTTCTTT. This rearrangement joins TRBV6-5 to TRBJ1-1; D remains ambiguous. The CDR3 extends over 14 amino acids. The V and J ends lost 2 bases and 1 base respectively, with 8 bases between them. CDR1 and CDR2 from the germline V gene are MNHEY and SVGAGI.